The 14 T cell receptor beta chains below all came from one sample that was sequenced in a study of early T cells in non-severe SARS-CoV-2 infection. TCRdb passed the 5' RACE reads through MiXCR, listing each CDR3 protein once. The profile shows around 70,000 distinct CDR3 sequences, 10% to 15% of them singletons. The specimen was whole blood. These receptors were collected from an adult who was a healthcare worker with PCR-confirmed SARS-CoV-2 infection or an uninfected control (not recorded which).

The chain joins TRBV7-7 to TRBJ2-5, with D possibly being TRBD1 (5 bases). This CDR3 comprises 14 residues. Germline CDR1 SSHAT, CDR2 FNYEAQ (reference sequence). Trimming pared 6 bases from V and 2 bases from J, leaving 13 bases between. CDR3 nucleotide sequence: TGTGCCAGCAGTTCCCAGGGCAATCAAGAGACCCAGTACTTC. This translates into CASSSQGNQETQYF.

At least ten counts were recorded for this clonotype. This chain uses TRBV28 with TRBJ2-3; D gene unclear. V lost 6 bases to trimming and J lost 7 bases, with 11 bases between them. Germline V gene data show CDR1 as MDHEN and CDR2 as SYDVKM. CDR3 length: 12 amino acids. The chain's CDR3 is CASSTVGYTQYF. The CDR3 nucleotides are TGTGCCAGCAGCACGGTCGGGTATACGCAGTATTTT.

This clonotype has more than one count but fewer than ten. The CDR3 DNA sequence: TGTGCCTGGAGGAACGCCCCCCCGGCGCAGTATTTT. It translates to CAWRNAPPAQYF. The chain joins TRBV30 to TRBJ2-3; D uncertain. Germline CDR1 is GTSNPN and CDR2 is SVGIG (reference sequence). The CDR3 loop spans 12 amino acids. The germline V and J ends were trimmed by 3 bases and 10 bases, with 14 bases remaining between them.

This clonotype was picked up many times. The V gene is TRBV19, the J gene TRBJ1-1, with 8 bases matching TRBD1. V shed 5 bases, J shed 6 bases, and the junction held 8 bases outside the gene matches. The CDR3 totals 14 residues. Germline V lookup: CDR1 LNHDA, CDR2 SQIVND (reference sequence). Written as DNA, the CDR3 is TGTGCCAGTAGTCAGGGGGCAGGCTCCTCTGAAGCTTTCTTT. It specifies CASSQGAGSSEAFF.

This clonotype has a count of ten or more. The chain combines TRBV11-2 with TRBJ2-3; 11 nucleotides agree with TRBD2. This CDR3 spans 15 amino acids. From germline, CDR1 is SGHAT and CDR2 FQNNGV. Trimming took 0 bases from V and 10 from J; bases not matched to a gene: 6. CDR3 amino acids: CASSLEASGRSSQYF. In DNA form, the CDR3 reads TGTGCCAGCAGCTTAGAGGCTAGCGGGAGGAGTTCGCAGTATTTT. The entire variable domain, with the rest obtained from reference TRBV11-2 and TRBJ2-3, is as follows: EAGVAQSPRYKIIEKRQSVAFWCNPISGHATLYWYQQILGQGPKLLIQFQNNGVVDDSQLPKDRFSAERLKGVDSTLKIQPAKLEDSAVYLCASSLEASGRSSQYFGPGTRLTVL.

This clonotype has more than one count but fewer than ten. CDR3 bases: TGTGCCAGCAGCTTAACCTCTCGGACAGGGGCAGATACGCAGTATTTT. It codes for CASSLTSRTGADTQYF. The chain joins TRBV7-9 to TRBJ2-3; 9 bases map to TRBD1. This CDR3 contains 16 residues. J lost 4 bases, V lost 2 bases, and 7 bases had no gene match. Germline lookup yields CDR1 SEHNR and CDR2 FQNEAQ (reference sequence).

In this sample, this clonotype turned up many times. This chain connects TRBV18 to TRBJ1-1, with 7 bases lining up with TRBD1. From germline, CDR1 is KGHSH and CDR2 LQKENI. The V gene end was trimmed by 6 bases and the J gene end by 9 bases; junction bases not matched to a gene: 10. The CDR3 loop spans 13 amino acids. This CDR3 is CASSLNGDSQAFF. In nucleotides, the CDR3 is TGTGCCAGCTCTCTCAATGGGGACAGTCAAGCTTTCTTT.

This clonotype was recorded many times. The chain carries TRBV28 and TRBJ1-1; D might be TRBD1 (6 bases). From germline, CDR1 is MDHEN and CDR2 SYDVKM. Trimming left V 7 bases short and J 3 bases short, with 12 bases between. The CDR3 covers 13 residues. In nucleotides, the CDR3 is TGTGCCAGCATTCAGGGGCTGGACACTGAAGCTTTCTTT. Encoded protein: CASIQGLDTEAFF.

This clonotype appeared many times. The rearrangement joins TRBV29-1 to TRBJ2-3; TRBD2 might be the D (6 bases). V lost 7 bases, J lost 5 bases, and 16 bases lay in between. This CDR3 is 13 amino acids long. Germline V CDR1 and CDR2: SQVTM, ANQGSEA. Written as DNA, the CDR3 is TGCAGCGCTGATGGGGGGAGAAGAGATACGCAGTATTTT. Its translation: CSADGGRRDTQYF.

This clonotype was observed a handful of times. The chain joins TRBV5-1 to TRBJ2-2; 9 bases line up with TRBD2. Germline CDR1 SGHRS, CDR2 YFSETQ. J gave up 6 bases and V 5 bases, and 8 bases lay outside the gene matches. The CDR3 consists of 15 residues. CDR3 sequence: CASSFSGSGAGELFF. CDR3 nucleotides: TGCGCCAGCAGTTTTAGCGGGAGTGGTGCCGGGGAGCTGTTTTTT. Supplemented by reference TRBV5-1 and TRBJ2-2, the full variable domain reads KAGVTQTPRYLIKTRGQQVTLSCSPISGHRSVSWYQQTPGQGLQFLFEYFSETQRNKGNFPGRFSGRQFSNSRSEMNVSTLELGDSALYLCASSFSGSGAGELFFGEGSRLTVL.

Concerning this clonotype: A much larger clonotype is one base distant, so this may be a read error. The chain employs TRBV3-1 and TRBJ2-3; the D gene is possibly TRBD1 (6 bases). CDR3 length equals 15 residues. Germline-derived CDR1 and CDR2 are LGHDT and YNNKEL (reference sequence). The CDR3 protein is CASSQGWYNTDAQYF. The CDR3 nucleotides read TGTGCCAGCAGTCAGGGGTGGTACAACACAGATGCGCAGTATTTT.

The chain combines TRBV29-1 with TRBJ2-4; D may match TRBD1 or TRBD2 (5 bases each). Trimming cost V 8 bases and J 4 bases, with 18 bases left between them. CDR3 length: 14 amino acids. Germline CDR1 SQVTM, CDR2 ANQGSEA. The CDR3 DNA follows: TGCAGCTTCTCGCTCCGGGACGGTAAAAACATTCAGTACTTC. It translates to CSFSLRDGKNIQYF.

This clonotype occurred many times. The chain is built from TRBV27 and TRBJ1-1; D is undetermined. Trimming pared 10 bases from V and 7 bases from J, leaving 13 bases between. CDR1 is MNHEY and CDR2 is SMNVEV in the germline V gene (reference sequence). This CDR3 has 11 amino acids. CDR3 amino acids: CATYDKFEAFF. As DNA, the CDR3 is TGTGCCACCTACGACAAATTTGAAGCTTTCTTT.

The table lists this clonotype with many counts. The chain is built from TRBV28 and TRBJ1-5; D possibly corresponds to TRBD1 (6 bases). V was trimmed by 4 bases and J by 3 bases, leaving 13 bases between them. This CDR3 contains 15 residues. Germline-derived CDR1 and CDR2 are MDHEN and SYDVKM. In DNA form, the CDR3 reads TGTGCCAGCAGTTCTCTGGACAGACTCAATCAGCCCCAGCATTTT. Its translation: CASSSLDRLNQPQHF.